These 23 T cell receptor beta chains came from one sample sequenced in a study of blood T cell repertoires in COVID-19. Some clones are missing from TCRdb's copy, which holds only in-frame ones; the method was immunoSEQ multiplex PCR. Of 55,000 to 75,000 clones listed, more than 85% are singletons. Material: peripheral blood. The receptors were gathered from a human donor with active COVID-19. The donor label of this sample is uncertain.

The chain uses TRBV7-2 and TRBJ2-7; no reliable D call. Germline V CDR1 and CDR2: SGHTA, FQGNSA. Trimming shortened V by 8 bases and J by 2 bases, and 13 bases separated the two germline ends. The CDR3 runs 13 residues. For the CDR3, the DNA is TGTGCCAGCGAGGAGAGGCTTGCCTACGAGCAGTACTTC. It codes for CASEERLAYEQYF.

The chain uses TRBV3-1 (or the pseudogene TRBV3-2) and TRBJ1-5; TRBD1 is a possible D gene (5 bases). Trimming removed 0 bases at V and 5 bases at J, with 5 bases between. CDR1 LGHDT and CDR2 YNNKEL come from the germline V gene (reference sequence). The CDR3 spans 13 residues. The CDR3 sequence: CASSQDRDQPQHF. The CDR3 DNA reads TGTGCCAGCAGCCAAGACAGGGATCAGCCCCAGCATTTT.

The chain combines TRBV9 with TRBJ2-3; the D gene is possibly TRBD2 (6 bases). CDR3 length: 15 residues. V lost 4 bases to trimming and J lost 2 bases, with 14 bases between them. CDR1 is SGDLS, CDR2 YYNGEE, per germline. The CDR3 region has the DNA TGTGCCAGCAGCTTCGGGACTGGGATCACAGATACGCAGTATTTT. It is translated as CASSFGTGITDTQYF.

The V and J genes are TRBV5-1 and TRBJ2-7, with a weak D call TRBD1 (6 bases). The CDR3 totals 14 residues. V was pared by 0 bases and J by 2 bases, with 9 bases between. Germline V gene data show CDR1 as SGHRS and CDR2 as YFSETQ. CDR3 loop: CASSLVQGAYEQYF. DNA of the CDR3: TGCGCCAGCAGCTTGGTACAGGGCGCCTACGAGCAGTACTTC.

The chain has TRBV5-4 and TRBJ1-2; D is unclear. From germline, CDR1 is SGHNT and CDR2 YYREEE (reference sequence). The germline V and J ends were trimmed by 1 base and 2 bases, with 9 bases remaining between them. The CDR3 is 14 amino acids. The chain's CDR3 is CASSLTFSNYGYTF. The CDR3 region has the DNA TGTGCCAGCAGCTTGACATTTTCCAACTATGGCTACACCTTC.

The chain recombines TRBV4-3 with TRBJ2-7, with TRBD1 as a possible D gene (5 bases). Trimming removed 0 bases at V and 4 bases at J, with 16 bases between. Per germline, CDR1 LGHNA and CDR2 YSLEER. The CDR3 has 16 residues. DNA of the CDR3: TGCGCCAGCAGCCAAGATCATTCAGGGTTGGGTTACGAGCAGTACTTC. Translated: CASSQDHSGLGYEQYF.

The chain recombines TRBV25-1 with TRBJ2-2; no clear D. V was clipped by 3 bases and J by 5 bases, with 13 bases between them. The CDR3 totals 15 residues. Germline CDR1 and CDR2: MGHDK and SYGVNS. In DNA, the CDR3 is TGTGCCAGCAGTGACCCCTCCGGTTCAACCGGGGAGCTGTTTTTT. Amino acid sequence: CASSDPSGSTGELFF.

This clone was seen just once. This chain links TRBV7-8 with TRBJ1-1; possible D gene TRBD1, 5 bases. The length of the CDR3 is 13 residues. Trimming removed 6 bases from V and 6 bases from J, with 14 bases in between. CDR1 SGHVS and CDR2 FQNEAQ come from the germline V gene. The CDR3 region is CASRLGTGAEAFF. The CDR3 bases are TGTGCCAGCAGACTCGGGACGGGGGCTGAAGCTTTCTTT. The complete variable domain, with remaining parts taken from reference TRBV7-8 and TRBJ1-1, reads GAGVSQSPRYKVAKRGQDVALRCDPISGHVSLFWYQQALGQGPEFLTYFQNEAQLDKSGLPSDRFFAERPEGSVSTLKIQRTQQEDSAVYLCASRLGTGAEAFFGQGTRLTVV.

The rearrangement links TRBV29-1 to TRBJ1-1; D uncertain. V gave up 5 bases and J gave up 5 bases, with 6 bases separating them. CDR3 size: 10 residues. Looked up from germline, CDR1 is SQVTM and CDR2 is ANQGSEA. This chain's CDR3 is CSVRVTEAFF. CDR3 bases: TGCAGCGTTCGGGTAACTGAAGCTTTCTTT.

V and J are TRBV28 and TRBJ2-5; no firm D call. Germline V gives CDR1 MDHEN, CDR2 SYDVKM. The CDR3 sequence is 14 residues long. With 2 bases removed from V and 0 bases from J, the gap between germline ends came to 7 bases. CDR3 DNA sequence: TGTGCCAGCAGTTTAGTTCGGGACCAAGAGACCCAGTACTTC. Translating it yields CASSLVRDQETQYF.

V gene TRBV5-4 combines with J gene TRBJ1-2; D gene uncertain. V was pared by 4 bases and J by 2 bases, with 6 bases between. Germline CDR1 reads SGHNT; CDR2 reads YYREEE (reference sequence). The CDR3 consists of 12 residues. CDR3 bases: TGTGCCAGCAGCGGAGAGAACTATGGCTACACCTTC. As protein: CASSGENYGYTF.

This clone appeared once. The chain joins TRBV7-6 to TRBJ2-5; a possible D gene is TRBD2 (6 bases). Germline loops: CDR1 SGHVS, CDR2 FNYEAQ. There are 16 residues in the CDR3. Trimming stripped 7 bases from V and 2 bases from J, with 20 bases between. CDR3 in DNA: TGTGCCAGCACCCATTGGAGGAGGGCCCAACAAGAGACCCAGTACTTC. The encoded protein is CASTHWRRAQQETQYF.

On this clone itself: The same CDR3 arises from other DNA sequences in this sample as well. The chain recombines TRBV6-2 or TRBV6-3 with TRBJ2-5; the D is unclear. Trimming left V 2 bases short and J 5 bases short, with 3 bases between. The CDR3 contains 11 residues. Germline assignment: CDR1 MNHEY and CDR2 SVGEGT. The chain's CDR3 is CASSYPETQYF. The DNA for the CDR3 is TGTGCCAGCAGTTACCCGGAGACCCAGTACTTC.

This sequence joins TRBV29-1 and TRBJ2-3; possible D gene TRBD1, 6 bases. The V end lost 1 base, the J end lost 1 base, and 15 bases lay between the germline ends. The CDR3 is made up of 16 amino acids. The germline V gene encodes CDR1 SQVTM and CDR2 ANQGSEA. The CDR3 here is CSVEGARTAGTDTQYF. CDR3 coding DNA: TGCAGCGTTGAAGGAGCTAGGACAGCGGGCACAGATACGCAGTATTTT.

This chain uses TRBV28 with TRBJ1-2; D is unresolved. This CDR3 is built from 14 residues. V was pared by 11 bases and J by 2 bases, with 18 bases between. In germline, CDR1 is MDHEN, CDR2 SYDVKM. The CDR3 region is CAAVPARGNYGYTF. CDR3 bases: TGTGCCGCAGTACCCGCGCGAGGCAACTATGGCTACACCTTC.

The chain couples TRBV15 to TRBJ2-4; 9 bases match TRBD1. This CDR3 comprises 15 residues. Per germline, CDR1 LNHNV and CDR2 YYDKDF (reference sequence). The V segment lost 3 bases and the J segment 9 bases; nucleotides outside the gene matches: 9. CDR3 loop: CATSREGTGKGIQYF. The CDR3 nucleotides are TGTGCCACCAGCAGGGAGGGGACAGGGAAGGGCATTCAGTACTTC. Together with reference TRBV15 and TRBJ2-4, the CDR3 gives the full variable domain: DAMVIQNPRYQVTQFGKPVTLSCSQTLNHNVMYWYQQKSSQAPKLLFHYYDKDFNNEADTPDNFQSRRPNTSFCFLDIRSPGLGDTAMYLCATSREGTGKGIQYFGAGTRLSVL.

This clone showed up just a few times. The V gene is TRBV5-1, the J gene TRBJ2-3; 8 bases map to TRBD2. CDR1 and CDR2 (germline): SGHRS, YFSETQ. CDR3 length equals 13 residues. Trimming removed 4 bases from V and 7 bases from J; junction bases left unmatched: 5. Written as DNA, the CDR3 is TGCGCCAGCAGCCCGGGGGGGGCCTATACGCAGTATTTT. Translated, it gives CASSPGGAYTQYF.

The V call is TRBV5-1, the J call TRBJ2-2; no reliable D call. This CDR3 region has 16 residues. V shed 2 bases and J shed 0 bases, with 11 bases lying between them. Germline values: CDR1 SGHRS, CDR2 YFSETQ. The CDR3 protein is CASSFLAGSNTGELFF. The CDR3 bases are TGCGCCAGCAGCTTTCTTGCCGGGTCGAACACCGGGGAGCTGTTTTTT.

The rearrangement links TRBV5-1 to TRBJ2-7; 8 bases align to TRBD2. V was pared by 4 bases and J by 0 bases, with 6 bases of the junction left unmatched. Germline V gives CDR1 SGHRS, CDR2 YFSETQ. This CDR3 has 15 amino acids. CDR3 in amino acids: CASSRSGGASYEQYF. The CDR3 DNA reads as TGCGCCAGCAGCCGGAGCGGGGGCGCCTCCTACGAGCAGTACTTC.

This chain connects TRBV28 to TRBJ1-5, with TRBD1 identical over 8 bases. Germline loops: CDR1 MDHEN, CDR2 SYDVKM. The CDR3 loop spans 16 amino acids. J gave up 0 bases and V 6 bases, and 7 bases lay outside the gene matches. CDR3 DNA sequence: TGTGCCAGCAGAGCGGACAGGGATGTTAGCAATCAGCCCCAGCATTTT. Encoded protein: CASRADRDVSNQPQHF.

V usage is TRBV6-2 or TRBV6-3 and J usage is TRBJ2-7; 9 bases are shared with TRBD2. Per germline, CDR1 MNHEY and CDR2 SVGEGT. Unmatched junction bases numbered 2, after V lost 4 bases and J lost 7 bases. This CDR3 has 12 residues. The CDR3, as DNA: TGTGCCAGCAGTTTTAGCGGGGGAGAGCAGTACTTC. Its translation: CASSFSGGEQYF.

This chain uses TRBV27 with TRBJ1-5, with D maybe TRBD1 (5 bases). The V and J ends lost 6 bases and 5 bases respectively, with 14 bases between them. CDR1 and CDR2 (germline): MNHEY, SMNVEV (reference sequence). This CDR3 region has 14 residues. CDR3 in DNA: TGTGCCAGCAGCTTTTTGGGGGGGGATCAGCCCCAGCATTTT. Translation: CASSFLGGDQPQHF.

This clone has just a few counts. The DNA for the CDR3 is TGTGCCAGCAGCTTAGAGGCTGAAGATACGCAGTATTTT. This translates into CASSLEAEDTQYF. This sequence joins TRBV11-2 and TRBJ2-3; D uncertain. The CDR3 length is 13 residues. Germline loops: CDR1 SGHAT, CDR2 FQNNGV. Trimming left V 0 bases short and J 5 bases short, with 6 bases between.